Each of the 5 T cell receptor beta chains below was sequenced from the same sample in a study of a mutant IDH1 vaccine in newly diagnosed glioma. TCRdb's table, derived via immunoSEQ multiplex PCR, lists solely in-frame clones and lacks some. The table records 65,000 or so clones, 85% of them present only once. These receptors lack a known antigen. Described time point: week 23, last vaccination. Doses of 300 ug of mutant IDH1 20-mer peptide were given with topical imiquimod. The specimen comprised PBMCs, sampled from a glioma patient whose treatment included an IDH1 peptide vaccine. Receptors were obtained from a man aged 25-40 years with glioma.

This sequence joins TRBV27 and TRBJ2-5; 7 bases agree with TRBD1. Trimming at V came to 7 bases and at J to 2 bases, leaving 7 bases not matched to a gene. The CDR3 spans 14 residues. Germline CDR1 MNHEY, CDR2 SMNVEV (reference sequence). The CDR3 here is CASTLDRRQETQYF. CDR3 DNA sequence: TGTGCCAGCACCCTGGACAGGAGACAAGAGACCCAGTACTTC.

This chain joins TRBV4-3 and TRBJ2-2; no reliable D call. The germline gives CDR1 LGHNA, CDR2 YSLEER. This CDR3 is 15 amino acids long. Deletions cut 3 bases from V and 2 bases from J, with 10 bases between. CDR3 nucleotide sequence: TGCGCCAGCAGCCACGACCAGGAAAACACCGGGGAGCTGTTTTTT. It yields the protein CASSHDQENTGELFF.

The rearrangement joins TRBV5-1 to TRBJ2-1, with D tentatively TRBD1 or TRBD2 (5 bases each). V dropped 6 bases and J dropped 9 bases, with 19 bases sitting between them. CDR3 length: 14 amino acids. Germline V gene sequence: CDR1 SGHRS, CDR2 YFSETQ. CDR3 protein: CASTSGTVSGEQFF. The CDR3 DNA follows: TGCGCCAGCACCTCGGGGACCGTATCGGGTGAGCAGTTCTTC.

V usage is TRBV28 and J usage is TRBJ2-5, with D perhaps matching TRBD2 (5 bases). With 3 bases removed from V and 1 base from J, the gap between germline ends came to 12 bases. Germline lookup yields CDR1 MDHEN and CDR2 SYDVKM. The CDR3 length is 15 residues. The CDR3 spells CASSFLRGIQETQYF. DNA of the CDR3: TGTGCCAGCAGTTTTCTTCGGGGAATCCAAGAGACCCAGTACTTC.

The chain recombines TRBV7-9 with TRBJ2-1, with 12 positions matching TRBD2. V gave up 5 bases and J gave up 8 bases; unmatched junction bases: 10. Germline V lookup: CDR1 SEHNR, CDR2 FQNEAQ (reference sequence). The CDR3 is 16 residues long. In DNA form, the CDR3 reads TGTGCCAGCAGCCGGACTAGCGGGGCTACAGGGTATGAGCAGTTCTTC. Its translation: CASSRTSGATGYEQFF.